This TCR beta chain was captured in a study of T-cell reconstitution after alpha-beta-depleted transplantation in children. This clonotype showed up just a few times. Germline CDR1 and CDR2: LGHNA and YSLEER. The length of the CDR3 is 15 residues. Between the trimmed V and J ends, which lost 0 bases and 1 base, there was a span of 7 bases. During its preparation, the TCRbeta library received unique molecular identifiers. MiXCR was run by TCRdb on the PCR reads, yielding one entry per CDR3 protein. This repertoire shows hundreds of thousands of distinct CDR3 sequences, 8% to 11% found once; its top ten account for about 4.2%.

The rearrangement uses TRBV4-3 and TRBJ1-5; no definite D call. Sequencing used PBMCs from the stem cell graft donor, obtained from the stem cell graft. The origin of this receptor is a human donor who donated a stem cell graft to a child with acute myeloid leukemia. The CDR3 region is CASSQERVSNQPQHF. The CDR3 nucleotides read TGCGCCAGCAGCCAAGAAAGGGTAAGCAATCAGCCCCAGCATTTT.